In this sample, the clone carrying this T cell receptor (beta chain) turned up many times. Germline CDR1 and CDR2: SQVTM and ANQGSEA. This CDR3 has 11 amino acids. Trimming pared 5 bases from V and 4 bases from J, leaving 6 bases between. This entry belongs to a study of early T cells in non-severe SARS-CoV-2 infection. Overall study: Alpha and beta chains were unpaired, from unsorted whole-blood bulk RNA.

Each single cDNA molecule received a unique molecular identifier. TCRdb re-called the 5' RACE reads with MiXCR, one entry per CDR3 protein. The data hold 95,000 to 150,000 distinct CDR3 sequences, with about 15% observed a single time. The V gene is TRBV29-1, the J gene TRBJ2-1, with unresolved D. The receptor was derived from an adult who was a healthcare worker with PCR-confirmed SARS-CoV-2 infection or an uninfected control (not recorded which). Sequencing input: whole blood. The CDR3 coding sequence is TGCAGCGTTTTATCATACAATGAGCAGTTCTTC. It codes for CSVLSYNEQFF.